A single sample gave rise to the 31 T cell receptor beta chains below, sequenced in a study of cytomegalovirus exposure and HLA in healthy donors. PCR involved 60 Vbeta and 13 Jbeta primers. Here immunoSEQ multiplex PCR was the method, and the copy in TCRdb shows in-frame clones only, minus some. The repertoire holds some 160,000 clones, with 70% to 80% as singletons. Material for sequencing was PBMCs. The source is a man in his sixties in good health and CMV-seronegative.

The CDR3 is CASSPGQVPGYTF. CDR3 nucleotide sequence: TGTGCCAGCTCACCCGGACAGGTCCCGGGCTACACCTTC. This chain uses TRBV18 with TRBJ1-2; 7 bases map to TRBD1. The CDR3 is 13 residues long. The V gene's germline CDR1 is KGHSH and CDR2 LQKENI. V shed 3 bases, J shed 8 bases, and the junction held 6 bases outside the gene matches.

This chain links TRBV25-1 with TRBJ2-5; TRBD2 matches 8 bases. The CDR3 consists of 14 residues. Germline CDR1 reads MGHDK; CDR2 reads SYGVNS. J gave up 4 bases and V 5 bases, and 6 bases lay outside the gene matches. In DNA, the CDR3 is TGTGCCAGCAGTACAAGCGGGAGTTTAGAGACCCAGTACTTC. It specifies CASSTSGSLETQYF.

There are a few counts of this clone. CDR3 coding DNA: TGCGCCAGCAGCAAACAGGGGGACGGCACTGAAGCTTTCTTT. Its protein product is CASSKQGDGTEAFF. The rearrangement joins TRBV5-1 to TRBJ1-1; 8 positions match TRBD1. The CDR3 has 14 amino acids. V was clipped by 4 bases and J by 4 bases; unmatched bases: 6. Germline lookup yields CDR1 SGHRS and CDR2 YFSETQ.

The CDR3 protein is CASSDLAGALLNEQFF. DNA of the CDR3: TGTGCCAGCAGTGATCTAGCGGGAGCCCTCCTCAATGAGCAGTTCTTC. The rearrangement joins TRBV6-4 to TRBJ2-1; the match to TRBD2 covers 10 bases. The CDR3 runs 16 residues. With V trimmed by 3 bases and J by 6 bases, 8 bases remained unmatched. Germline V lookup: CDR1 MRHNA, CDR2 SNTAGT.

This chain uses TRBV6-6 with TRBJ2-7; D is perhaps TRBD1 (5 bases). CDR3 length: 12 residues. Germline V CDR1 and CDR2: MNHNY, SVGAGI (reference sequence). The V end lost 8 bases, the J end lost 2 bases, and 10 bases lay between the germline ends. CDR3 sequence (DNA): TGTGCCAGCCAGGGAACCACCTACGAGCAGTACTTC. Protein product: CASQGTTYEQYF.

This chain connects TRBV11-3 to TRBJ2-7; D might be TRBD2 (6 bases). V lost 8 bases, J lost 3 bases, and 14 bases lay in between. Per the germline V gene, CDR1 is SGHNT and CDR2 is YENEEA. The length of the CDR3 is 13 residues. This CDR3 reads CASARQEGYEQYF. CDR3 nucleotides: TGTGCCAGCGCTCGGCAGGAGGGCTACGAGCAGTACTTC.

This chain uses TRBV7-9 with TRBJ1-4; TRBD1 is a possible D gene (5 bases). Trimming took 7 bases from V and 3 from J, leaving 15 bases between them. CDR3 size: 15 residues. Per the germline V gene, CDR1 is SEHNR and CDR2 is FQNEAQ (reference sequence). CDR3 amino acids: CASNTPGVPNEKLFF. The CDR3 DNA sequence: TGTGCCAGCAACACCCCGGGGGTTCCTAATGAAAAACTGTTTTTT.

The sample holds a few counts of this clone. The DNA for the CDR3 is TGTGCCAGCAGCTGGGGGAGCGGGAGAGCAGATACGCAGTATTTT. Translated: CASSWGSGRADTQYF. V usage is TRBV7-6 and J usage is TRBJ2-3; 8 bases are shared with TRBD2. Germline V CDR1 and CDR2: SGHVS, FNYEAQ. The CDR3 length is 15 residues. The V gene end was trimmed by 4 bases and the J gene end by 4 bases; junction bases not matched to a gene: 7.

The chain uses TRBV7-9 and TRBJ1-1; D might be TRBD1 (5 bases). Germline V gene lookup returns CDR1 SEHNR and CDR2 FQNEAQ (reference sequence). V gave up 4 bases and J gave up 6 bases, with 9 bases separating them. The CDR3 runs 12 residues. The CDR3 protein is CASSYGGAEAFF. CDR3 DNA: TGTGCCAGCAGCTACGGGGGGGCTGAAGCTTTCTTT.

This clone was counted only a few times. The CDR3 DNA reads TGTGCCATCGGTCCGGGGAGGGAGACCCAGTACTTC. Protein sequence: CAIGPGRETQYF. The V gene is TRBV10-3, the J gene TRBJ2-5, with D perhaps matching TRBD2 (6 bases). Deletions cut 8 bases from V and 5 bases from J, with 12 bases between. This CDR3 has 12 amino acids. Germline CDR1 is ENHRY and CDR2 is SYGVKD.

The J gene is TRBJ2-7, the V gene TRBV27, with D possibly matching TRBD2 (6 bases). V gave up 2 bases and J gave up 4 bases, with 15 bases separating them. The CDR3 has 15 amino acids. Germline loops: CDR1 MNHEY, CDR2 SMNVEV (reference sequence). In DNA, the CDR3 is TGTGCCAGCAGTTTAGTGAGAACTAGCAGGTACGAGCAGTACTTC. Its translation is CASSLVRTSRYEQYF.

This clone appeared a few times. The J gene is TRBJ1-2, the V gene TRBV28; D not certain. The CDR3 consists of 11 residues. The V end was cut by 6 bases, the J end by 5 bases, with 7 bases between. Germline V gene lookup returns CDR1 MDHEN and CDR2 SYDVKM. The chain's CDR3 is CASRRDYGYTF. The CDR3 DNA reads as TGTGCCAGCAGGAGGGATTATGGCTACACCTTC.

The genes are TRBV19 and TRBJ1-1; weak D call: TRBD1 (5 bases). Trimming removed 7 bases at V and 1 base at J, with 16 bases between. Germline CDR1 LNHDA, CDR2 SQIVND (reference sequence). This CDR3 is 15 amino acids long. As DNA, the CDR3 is TGTGCCAGTACCCTCCCAGGGTTGGCGAACACTGAAGCTTTCTTT. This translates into CASTLPGLANTEAFF.

The CDR3 DNA is TGTGCCAGCAGTGAAGGACAGTTGAACACTGAAGCTTTCTTT. Its translation is CASSEGQLNTEAFF. The J gene is TRBJ1-1, the V gene TRBV6-1, with D tentatively TRBD1 (5 bases). This CDR3 has 14 residues. Between the trimmed V and J ends, which lost 1 base and 0 bases, there was a span of 6 bases. Germline CDR1 reads MNHNS; CDR2 reads SASEGT.

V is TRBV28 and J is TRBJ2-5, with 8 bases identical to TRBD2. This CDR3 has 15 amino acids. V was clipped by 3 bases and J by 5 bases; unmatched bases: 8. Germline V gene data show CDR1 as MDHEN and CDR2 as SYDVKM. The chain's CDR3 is CASSFPGTRGETQYF. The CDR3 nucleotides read TGTGCCAGCAGTTTTCCGGGGACTAGGGGGGAGACCCAGTACTTC.

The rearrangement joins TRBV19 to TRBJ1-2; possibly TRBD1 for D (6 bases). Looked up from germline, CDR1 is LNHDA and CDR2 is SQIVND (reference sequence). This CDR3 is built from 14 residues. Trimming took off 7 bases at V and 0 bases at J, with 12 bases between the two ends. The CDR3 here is CASTRGLANYGYTF. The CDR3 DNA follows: TGTGCCAGTACCAGGGGATTAGCTAACTATGGCTACACCTTC. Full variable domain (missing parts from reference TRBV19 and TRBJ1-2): DGGITQSPKYLFRKEGQNVTLSCEQNLNHDAMYWYRQDPGQGLRLIYYSQIVNDFQKGDIAEGYSVSREKKESFPLTVTSAQKNPTAFYLCASTRGLANYGYTFGSGTRLTVV.

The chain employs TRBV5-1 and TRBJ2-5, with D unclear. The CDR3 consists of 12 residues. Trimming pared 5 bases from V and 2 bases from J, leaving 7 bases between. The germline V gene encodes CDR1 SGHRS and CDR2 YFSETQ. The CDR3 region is CASRENQETQYF. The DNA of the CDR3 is TGCGCCAGCAGAGAGAATCAAGAGACCCAGTACTTC.

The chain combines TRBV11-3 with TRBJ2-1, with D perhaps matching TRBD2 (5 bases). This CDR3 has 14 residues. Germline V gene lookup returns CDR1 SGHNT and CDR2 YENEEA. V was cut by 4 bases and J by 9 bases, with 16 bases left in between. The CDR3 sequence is CASSYVSVGGEQFF. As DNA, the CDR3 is TGTGCCAGCAGCTATGTTAGCGTCGGTGGTGAGCAGTTCTTC.

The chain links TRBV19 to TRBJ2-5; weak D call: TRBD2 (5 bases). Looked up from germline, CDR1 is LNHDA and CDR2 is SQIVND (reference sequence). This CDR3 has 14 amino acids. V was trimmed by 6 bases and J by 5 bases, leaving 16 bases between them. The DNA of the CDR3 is TGTGCCAGTAGCATTGAGGGCCAGTCGGAGACCCAGTACTTC. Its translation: CASSIEGQSETQYF.

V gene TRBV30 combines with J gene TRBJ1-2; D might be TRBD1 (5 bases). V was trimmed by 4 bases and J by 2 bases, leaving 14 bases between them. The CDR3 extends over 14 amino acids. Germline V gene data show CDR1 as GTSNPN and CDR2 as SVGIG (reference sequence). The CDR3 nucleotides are TGTGCCTGGAACCCGGGGGGTAGCAACTATGGCTACACCTTC. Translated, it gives CAWNPGGSNYGYTF.

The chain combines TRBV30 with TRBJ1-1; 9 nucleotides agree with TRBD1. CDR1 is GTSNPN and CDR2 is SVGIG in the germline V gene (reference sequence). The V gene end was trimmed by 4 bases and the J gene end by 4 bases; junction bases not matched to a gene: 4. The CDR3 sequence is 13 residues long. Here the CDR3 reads CAWNPDRGTEAFF. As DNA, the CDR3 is TGTGCCTGGAACCCGGACAGGGGCACTGAAGCTTTCTTT. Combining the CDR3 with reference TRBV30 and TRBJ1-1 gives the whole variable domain SQTIHQWPATLVQPVGSPLSLECTVEGTSNPNLYWYRQAAGRGLQLLFYSVGIGQISSEVPQNLSASRPQDRQFILSSKKLLLSDSGFYLCAWNPDRGTEAFFGQGTRLTVV.

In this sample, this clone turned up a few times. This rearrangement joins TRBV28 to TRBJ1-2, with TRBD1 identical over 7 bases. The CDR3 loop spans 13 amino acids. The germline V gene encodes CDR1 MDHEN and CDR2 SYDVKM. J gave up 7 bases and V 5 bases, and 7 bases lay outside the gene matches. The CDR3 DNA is TGTGCCAGCAGTACAGGGGTGAATTTTGGCTACACCTTC. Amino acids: CASSTGVNFGYTF.

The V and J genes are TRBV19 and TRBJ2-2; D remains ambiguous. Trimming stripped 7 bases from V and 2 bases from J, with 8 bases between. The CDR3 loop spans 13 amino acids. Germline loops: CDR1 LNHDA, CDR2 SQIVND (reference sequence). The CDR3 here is CASTSPNTGELFF. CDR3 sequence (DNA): TGTGCCAGTACCAGTCCTAACACCGGGGAGCTGTTTTTT. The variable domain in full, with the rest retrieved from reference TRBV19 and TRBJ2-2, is DGGITQSPKYLFRKEGQNVTLSCEQNLNHDAMYWYRQDPGQGLRLIYYSQIVNDFQKGDIAEGYSVSREKKESFPLTVTSAQKNPTAFYLCASTSPNTGELFFGEGSRLTVL.

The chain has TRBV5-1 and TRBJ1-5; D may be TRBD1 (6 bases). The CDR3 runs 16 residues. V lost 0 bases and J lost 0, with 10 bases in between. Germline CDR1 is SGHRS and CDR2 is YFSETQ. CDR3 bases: TGCGCCAGCAGCTTGGCCCCCAGGGGTAGCAATCAGCCCCAGCATTTT. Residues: CASSLAPRGSNQPQHF.

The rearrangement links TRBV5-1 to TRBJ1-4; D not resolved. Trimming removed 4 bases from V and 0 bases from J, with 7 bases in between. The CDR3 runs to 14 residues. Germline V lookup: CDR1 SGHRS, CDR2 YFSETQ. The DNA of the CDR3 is TGCGCCAGCAGCCCCCAGGCAACTAATGAAAAACTGTTTTTT. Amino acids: CASSPQATNEKLFF.

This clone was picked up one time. This chain's CDR3 is CSATGQGAGYEQYF. Written as DNA, the CDR3 is TGCAGCGCCACAGGACAGGGGGCTGGCTACGAGCAGTACTTC. The genes are TRBV29-1 and TRBJ2-7; 11 bases agree with TRBD1. Germline V gene sequence: CDR1 SQVTM, CDR2 ANQGSEA. This CDR3 comprises 14 residues. V shed 7 bases and J 3 bases; nucleotides not matched to a gene: 8.

The chain's CDR3 is CASSQDSLGATGNQPQHF. The CDR3 region has the DNA TGCGCCAGCAGCCAAGATTCGCTGGGGGCAACGGGCAATCAGCCCCAGCATTTT. The chain has TRBV4-1 and TRBJ1-5, with D possibly matching TRBD1 (6 bases). The CDR3 loop spans 18 amino acids. CDR1 is MGHRA and CDR2 is YSYEKL in the germline V gene. The V gene lost 0 bases and the J gene lost 2 bases, with 17 bases spanning the gap.

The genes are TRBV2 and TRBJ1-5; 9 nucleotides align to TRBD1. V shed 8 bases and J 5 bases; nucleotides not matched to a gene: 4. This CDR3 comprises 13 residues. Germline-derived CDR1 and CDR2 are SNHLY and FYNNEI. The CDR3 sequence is CASCRDRDQPQHF. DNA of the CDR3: TGTGCCAGCTGTAGGGACAGGGATCAGCCCCAGCATTTT.

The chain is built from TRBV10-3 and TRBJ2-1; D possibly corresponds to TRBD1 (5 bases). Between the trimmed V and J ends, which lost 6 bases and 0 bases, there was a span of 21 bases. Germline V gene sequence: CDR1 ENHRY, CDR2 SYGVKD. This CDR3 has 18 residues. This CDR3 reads CAISPLDSKISSYNEQFF. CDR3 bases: TGTGCCATCAGCCCACTCGACAGCAAAATCTCCTCCTACAATGAGCAGTTCTTC.

This chain's CDR3 is CATKVGEGGDTEAFF. In nucleotides, the CDR3 is TGTGCCACTAAGGTGGGGGAGGGTGGTGACACTGAAGCTTTCTTT. The chain has TRBV7-9 and TRBJ1-1; TRBD1 might be the D (5 bases). This CDR3 comprises 15 residues. The V gene lost 10 bases and the J gene lost 3 bases, with 21 bases spanning the gap. Germline values: CDR1 SEHNR, CDR2 FQNEAQ (reference sequence).

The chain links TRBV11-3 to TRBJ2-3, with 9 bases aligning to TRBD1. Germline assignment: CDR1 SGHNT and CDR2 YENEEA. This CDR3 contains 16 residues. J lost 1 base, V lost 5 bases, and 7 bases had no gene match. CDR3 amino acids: CASSRGTGFRTDTQYF. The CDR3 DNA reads TGTGCCAGCAGCCGCGGGACAGGGTTCCGCACAGATACGCAGTATTTT.